One and the same sample provided the 7 T cell receptor beta chains below, sequenced in a study of T-cell memory formation after mild COVID-19. TCRdb reprocessed the 5' RACE reads with MiXCR, giving one entry per CDR3 protein. The sample yields approximately 50,000 distinct CDR3 sequences, 10% to 15% seen once. Sequencing was carried out using PBMCs or a T cell subset sorted from them (not recorded which). These receptors came from a man aged 18 to 30 who had mild COVID-19 (a few samples of this study predate the infection). Cell type and time point are not known.

This clonotype was detected ten times or more. V gene TRBV20-1 combines with J gene TRBJ1-5; the D is unclear. CDR1 and CDR2 (germline): DFQATT, SNEGSKA (reference sequence). The CDR3 covers 14 residues. V lost 6 bases, J lost 0 bases, and 12 bases lay in between. CDR3 amino acids: CSAKSGISNQPQHF. The CDR3 bases are TGCAGTGCGAAGTCGGGGATTAGCAATCAGCCCCAGCATTTT.

This chain connects TRBV6-4 to TRBJ2-2; 8 positions match TRBD1. The V segment lost 3 bases and the J segment 5 bases; nucleotides outside the gene matches: 2. This CDR3 contains 14 residues. Per the germline V gene, CDR1 is MRHNA and CDR2 is SNTAGT. CDR3 bases: TGTGCCAGCAGTGAGACAGGGGAGACCGGGGAGCTGTTTTTT. Translated: CASSETGETGELFF.

V is TRBV7-8 and J is TRBJ2-7; a weak D match, TRBD2 (5 bases). V shed 5 bases and J shed 1 base, with 9 bases lying between them. CDR1 is SGHVS and CDR2 is FQNEAQ in the germline V gene. The CDR3 is 13 amino acids. DNA of the CDR3: TGTGCCAGCAGCACGAGGGTTTCCTACGAGCAGTACTTC. This gives the protein CASSTRVSYEQYF.

The genes are TRBV5-6 and TRBJ2-1; 11 nucleotides match TRBD2. Germline CDR1 and CDR2: SGHDT and YYEEEE. The CDR3 length is 14 residues. V trimming: 2 bases; J trimming: 8 bases; junction bases outside the gene matches: 3. CDR3 coding DNA: TGTGCCAGCAGCTTTAGCGGGGGGGCCCATGAGCAGTTCTTC. This gives the protein CASSFSGGAHEQFF.

The genes are TRBV7-2 and TRBJ2-5; weak D call: TRBD1 (6 bases). V lost 4 bases and J 3 bases, leaving 12 bases between the germline ends. The CDR3 totals 14 residues. From germline, CDR1 is SGHTA and CDR2 FQGNSA. Here the CDR3 DNA reads TGTGCCAGCAGCTACCCCCAGGGGAAAGAGACCCAGTACTTC. Translated: CASSYPQGKETQYF.

The chain combines TRBV28 with TRBJ1-2, with D uncertain. The CDR3 is 13 amino acids. V was shortened by 6 bases and J by 5 bases, with 13 bases between the two germline ends. Germline lookup yields CDR1 MDHEN and CDR2 SYDVKM. CDR3 amino acids: CASSRSTRYGYTF. In nucleotides, the CDR3 is TGTGCCAGCAGCCGCTCAACGCGTTATGGCTACACCTTC.

The genes are TRBV6-5 and TRBJ1-2, with a weak D call TRBD1 (6 bases). Germline CDR1 MNHEY, CDR2 SVGAGI. V was clipped by 0 bases and J by 7 bases, with 15 bases between them. This CDR3 is built from 15 residues. The CDR3 loop reads CASSYSSRGTGGYTF. CDR3 sequence (DNA): TGTGCCAGCAGTTACTCGAGCAGGGGCACGGGTGGCTACACCTTC.